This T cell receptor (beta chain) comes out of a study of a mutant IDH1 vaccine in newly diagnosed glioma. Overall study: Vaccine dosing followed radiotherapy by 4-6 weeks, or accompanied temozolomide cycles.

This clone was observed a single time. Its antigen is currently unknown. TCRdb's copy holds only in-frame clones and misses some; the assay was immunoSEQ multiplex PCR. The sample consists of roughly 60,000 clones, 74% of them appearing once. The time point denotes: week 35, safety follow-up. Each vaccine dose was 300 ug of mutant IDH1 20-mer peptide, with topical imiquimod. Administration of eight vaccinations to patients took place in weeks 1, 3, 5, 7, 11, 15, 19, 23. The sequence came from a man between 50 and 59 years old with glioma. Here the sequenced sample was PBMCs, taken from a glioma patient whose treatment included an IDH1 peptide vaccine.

CDR3: CASGSGNTEAFF. CDR3 nucleotides: TGTGCCAGCGGCTCAGGGAACACTGAAGCTTTCTTT. V gene TRBV5-8 combines with J gene TRBJ1-1; no definite D call. The CDR3 length is 12 residues. The V end was cut by 7 bases, the J end by 1 base, with 8 bases between. CDR1 and CDR2 from the germline V gene are SGHTS and YDEGEE. The variable domain in full, completed from reference TRBV5-8 and TRBJ1-1, reads EAGVTQSPTHLIKTRGQQATLRCSPISGHTSVYWYQQALGLGLQFLLWYDEGEERNRGNFPPRFSGRQFPNYSSELNVNALELEDSALYLCASGSGNTEAFFGQGTRLTVV.